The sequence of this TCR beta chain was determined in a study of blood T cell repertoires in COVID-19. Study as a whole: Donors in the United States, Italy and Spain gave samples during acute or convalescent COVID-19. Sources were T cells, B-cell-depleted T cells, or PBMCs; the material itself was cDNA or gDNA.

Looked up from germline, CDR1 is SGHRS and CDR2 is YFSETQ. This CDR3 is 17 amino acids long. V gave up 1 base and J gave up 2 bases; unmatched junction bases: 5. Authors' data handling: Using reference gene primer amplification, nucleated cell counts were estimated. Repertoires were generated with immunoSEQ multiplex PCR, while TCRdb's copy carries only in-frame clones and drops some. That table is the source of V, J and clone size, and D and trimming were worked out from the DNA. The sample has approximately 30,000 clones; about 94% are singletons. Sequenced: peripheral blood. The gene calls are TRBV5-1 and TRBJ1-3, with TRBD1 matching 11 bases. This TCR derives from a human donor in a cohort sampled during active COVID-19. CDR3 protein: CASSLRGQGGTGNTIYF. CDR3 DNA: TGCGCCAGCAGCTTGAGGGGACAGGGGGGAACTGGAAACACCATATATTTT.